This TCR beta chain was recovered during a study of blood T cell repertoires in COVID-19. Study context: Sites in the United States, Italy and Spain provided acute and convalescent COVID-19 samples.

Authors' data handling: Nucleated cell counts were estimated from reference gene primer amplification. Sequencing used immunoSEQ multiplex PCR; TCRdb keeps in-frame clones, though not all of them. The V and J calls and clone size were taken over from that table, and D and trimming were inferred from the DNA. Among 99,000 or so clones listed, just over 85% were seen once. It was during active infection that Seattle patients were enrolled and then longitudinally followed. V lost 5 bases, J lost 0 bases, and 13 bases lay in between. The germline V gene has CDR1 LNHDA and CDR2 SQIVND (reference sequence). The CDR3 runs to 15 residues.

This chain links TRBV19 with TRBJ1-1, with TRBD1 as a possible D gene (5 bases). This receptor was identified in a man between 45 and 60 years old with COVID-19, enrolled during active disease. Sequencing was carried out using peripheral blood. The CDR3 region is CASSPQGIMNTEAFF. CDR3 bases: TGTGCCAGTAGTCCCCAGGGTATCATGAACACTGAAGCTTTCTTT.